This record concerns one TCR beta chain sequence. Per the original methods: Estimates of nucleated cell counts were drawn from the amplification of reference gene primers. Clones were sequenced by immunoSEQ multiplex PCR, and TCRdb holds only the in-frame ones, with some missing. From that table come the V and J calls and clone size; the DNA was used to work out D and trimming. The table lists 50,000 to 75,000 clones, around 80% of them singletons. The sample originates from a study of blood T cell repertoires in COVID-19. As for the study in general: Some COVID-19 samples were acute and others convalescent; all came from the United States, Italy and Spain.

V lost 6 bases and J 4 bases, leaving 15 bases between the germline ends. Germline V gene lookup returns CDR1 MNHEY and CDR2 SVGAGI. CDR3 length: 14 amino acids. The V gene is TRBV6-5, the J gene TRBJ1-2; D remains unclear. The sequence was collected from a man aged 60 to 75 with acute or convalescent COVID-19. The specimen sequenced was peripheral blood. CDR3 protein: CASSHDLSGYGYTF. CDR3 nucleotide sequence: TGTGCCAGCAGCCACGACCTCTCGGGCTATGGCTACACCTTC.